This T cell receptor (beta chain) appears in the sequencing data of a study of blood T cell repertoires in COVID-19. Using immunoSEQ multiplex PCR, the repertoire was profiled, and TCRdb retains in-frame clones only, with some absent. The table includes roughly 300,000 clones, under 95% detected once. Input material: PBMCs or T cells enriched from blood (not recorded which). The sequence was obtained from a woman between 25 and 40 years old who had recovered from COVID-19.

Here the CDR3 reads CANGQGPYEQYF. The CDR3 region has the DNA TGTGCCAACGGACAGGGGCCATACGAGCAGTACTTC. The chain links TRBV10-3 to TRBJ2-7; 9 bases line up with TRBD1. Germline trimming cut 10 bases from V and 4 bases from J; bases unmatched to any gene: 5. Germline V gene sequence: CDR1 ENHRY, CDR2 SYGVKD. The length of the CDR3 is 12 residues.